This TCR beta chain stems from a study of blood T cell repertoires in COVID-19 (dated by TCRdb to 2018 to 2021). With regard to the full study: The collaborator samples originated in the United States, Italy and Spain and spanned the acute and convalescent phases of COVID-19. The prospective study material was composed of cDNA or gDNA derived from T cells, B-cell-depleted T cells, or PBMCs. Subjects who had been exposed to COVID-19, were actively infected with it, or had recovered from it provided the deeply sampled blood TCRbeta repertoires that made up the dataset. The repertoires were released in a freely available public database meant as a resource for research on the immune response to SARS-CoV-2. The samples were drawn from two sources: the first 160 participants of the ongoing ImmuneRACE study, and 1,000 to 1,500 subjects contributed by 6 global collaborators. A de-identified subject ID, COVID-19 status, age in years and sex were almost always included in the sample metadata. Where available, HLA class I and class II types were obtained from metadata supplied by the sample provider rather than from assay-based typing.

This clone appeared a few times. What antigen it recognizes has not been identified. The record has no base qualities; no much larger clone is one base away. Broad study findings and their caveats: Clinical and demographic metadata were provided uncurated, with the amount varying by source and participant.

Collaborating institutions collected whole blood in K2EDTA tubes following their own protocols. For TCRbeta analysis, collaborator samples were shipped as frozen whole blood, as isolated PBMCs, or as DNA extracted from either sample type. TCRbeta CDR3 regions were amplified from genomic DNA by means of the immunoSEQ Assay, a bias-controlled multiplex PCR. The authors' pipeline ran thus. The number of nucleated cells in each sample was estimated from the amplification of reference gene primers within the assay. To quantify the absolute abundance of each unique TCRbeta CDR3 rearrangement, sequence reads were collapsed and filtered. For each sample, productive Simpson clonality was calculated by taking the square root of Simpson's diversity index across productive rearrangements. The table was pulled from immuneACCESS by TCRdb, which kept in-frame rearrangements only. Such tables lose some clones; where checked, under half of the loss comes from unresolved V genes, and the rest has no known cause. V and J calls and clone size are those listed in that table; D and trimming were worked out from the DNA. This sample is represented by roughly 200,000 clones; about four fifths of them were singletons. The ten largest clones capture about 6.9% of the sample.

The junction shows trimming of 0 bases on V and 3 bases on J, plus 4 bases between the germline ends. For CDR1 and CDR2, the germline V gene lists KGHSH and LQKENI. Measured from the cysteine to the phenylalanine, the CDR3 is 13 residues long. The kept DNA is CDR3 alone, 39 bases in frame from the first base. The chain is encoded by TRBV18 joined to TRBJ2-3, with the D gene too uncertain to name. This receptor was obtained from a man aged 60 to 75 with acute or convalescent COVID-19. The sequenced sample consisted of peripheral blood. CDR3 region: CASSPPYTDTQYF. The nucleotide sequence reads as follows: TGTGCCAGCTCACCACCTTATACAGATACGCAGTATTTT.